Shown below are 30 T cell receptor beta chains from a single sample sequenced in a study of blood T cells in healthy people across ages. PCR was performed a second time for about 7 to 11 cycles using a sample-barcoded 5' primer and a J-beta primer mix. TCRdb reprocessed the 5' RACE reads with MiXCR, giving one entry per CDR3 protein. The sample has about 1,400,000 distinct CDR3 sequences; roughly 60% are singletons. What was sequenced was blood. The receptor set was obtained from a man between 18 and 29 years old in good health.

CDR3 nucleotide sequence: TGTGCCAGCAGCTTGATCAGGGACTATAATTCACCCCTCCACTTT. This sequence encodes CASSLIRDYNSPLHF. This chain links TRBV7-9 with TRBJ1-6; weak D call: TRBD1 (5 bases). Germline CDR1 SEHNR, CDR2 FQNEAQ (reference sequence). The CDR3 contains 15 residues. V was trimmed by 3 bases and J by 3 bases, leaving 9 bases between them.

CDR3 in amino acids: CASSPRGGAAANEKLFF. In nucleotides, the CDR3 is TGTGCCAGCAGCCCCCGAGGGGGGGCGGCGGCTAATGAAAAACTGTTTTTT. The chain recombines TRBV7-2 with TRBJ1-4; perhaps TRBD1 as D (6 bases). V lost 5 bases to trimming and J lost 3 bases, with 19 bases between them. Germline CDR1 SGHTA, CDR2 FQGNSA. CDR3 size: 17 residues.

The CDR3 sequence: CASSPGANYKQYF. Here the CDR3 DNA reads TGCGCCAGCAGCCCCGGGGCGAACTACAAGCAGTACTTC. The rearrangement joins TRBV4-1 to TRBJ2-5; perhaps D is TRBD1 or TRBD2 (5 bases each). V was clipped by 4 bases and J by 11 bases, with 17 bases between them. Germline assignment: CDR1 MGHRA and CDR2 YSYEKL. The CDR3 is 13 amino acids.

This clonotype was observed a few times. The chain combines TRBV20-1 with TRBJ2-7; 10 nucleotides match TRBD2. This CDR3 contains 16 residues. CDR1 DFQATT and CDR2 SNEGSKA come from the germline V gene (reference sequence). V shed 5 bases and J 0 bases; nucleotides not matched to a gene: 10. CDR3 loop: CSAPPTSGAFSYEQYF. The DNA for the CDR3 is TGCAGTGCTCCTCCTACTAGCGGGGCCTTCTCCTACGAGCAGTACTTC.

The chain links TRBV7-9 to TRBJ2-1; D might be TRBD2 (6 bases). The germline V gene has CDR1 SEHNR and CDR2 FQNEAQ (reference sequence). The CDR3 length is 13 residues. Deletions cut 8 bases from V and 7 bases from J, with 15 bases between. The CDR3 DNA reads TGTGCCAGCCGTCGGGACTCCGAAAATGAGCAGTTCTTC. It is translated as CASRRDSENEQFF.

The CDR3 sequence: CASRSKPMHTEAFF. The CDR3 bases are TGTGCCAGCAGATCGAAACCAATGCACACTGAAGCTTTCTTT. This rearrangement joins TRBV6-6 to TRBJ1-1; D is uncertain. The CDR3 consists of 14 residues. Germline V gene data show CDR1 as MNHNY and CDR2 as SVGAGI (reference sequence). V was shortened by 6 bases and J by 3 bases, with 14 bases between the two germline ends.

The table lists this clonotype with a few counts. This chain joins TRBV7-2 and TRBJ1-4; D possibly corresponds to TRBD1 (5 bases). This CDR3 is 16 amino acids long. Germline V gene sequence: CDR1 SGHTA, CDR2 FQGNSA. V dropped 0 bases and J dropped 3 bases, with 11 bases sitting between them. CDR3 loop: CASSLALGTSNEKLFF. The CDR3 region has the DNA TGTGCCAGCAGCTTAGCGCTTGGGACCTCTAATGAAAAACTGTTTTTT.

In this sample, this clonotype turned up once. V usage is TRBV7-9 and J usage is TRBJ2-7; 7 positions match TRBD1. The germline V gene encodes CDR1 SEHNR and CDR2 FQNEAQ (reference sequence). The CDR3 runs 15 residues. With V trimmed by 4 bases and J by 0 bases, 6 bases remained unmatched. The CDR3 region has the DNA TGTGCCAGCAGCTCCCCGGGACAGTTCTCCTACGAGCAGTACTTC. Translating it yields CASSSPGQFSYEQYF.

The J gene is TRBJ2-4, the V gene TRBV13; either TRBD1 or TRBD2 may fit D (5 bases each). The CDR3 contains 14 residues. Germline CDR1 and CDR2: PRHDT and FYEKMQ (reference sequence). V was clipped by 6 bases and J by 4 bases, with 13 bases between them. This chain's CDR3 is CASSLGAGKNIQYF. CDR3 nucleotides: TGTGCCAGCAGTCTCGGGGCAGGGAAAAACATTCAGTACTTC.

V and J are TRBV7-9 and TRBJ1-2; D is undetermined. CDR3 length: 15 residues. In germline, CDR1 is SEHNR, CDR2 FQNEAQ (reference sequence). Trimming removed 6 bases at V and 3 bases at J, with 17 bases between. The CDR3: CASSRVQVPHYGYTF. CDR3 sequence (DNA): TGTGCCAGCAGTCGGGTGCAGGTCCCCCACTATGGCTACACCTTC.

The V gene is TRBV4-2, the J gene TRBJ2-1; 7 positions match TRBD2. CDR3 size: 15 residues. The germline gives CDR1 LGHNA, CDR2 YNFKEQ. V lost 2 bases and J lost 2; bases outside the gene matches: 3. The CDR3 loop reads CASSQSSGTYNEQFF. The DNA of the CDR3 is TGTGCCAGCAGCCAATCTAGCGGAACCTACAATGAGCAGTTCTTC.

This clonotype was seen more than once but under ten times. The gene calls are TRBV7-9 and TRBJ2-1, with 8 positions matching TRBD2. V was clipped by 5 bases and J by 0 bases; unmatched bases: 6. This CDR3 region has 16 residues. The germline gives CDR1 SEHNR, CDR2 FQNEAQ (reference sequence). CDR3 coding DNA: TGTGCCAGCAGCAACCTAGCGGGTAGCTCCTACAATGAGCAGTTCTTC. It specifies CASSNLAGSSYNEQFF.

V is TRBV5-1 and J is TRBJ2-5; D not resolved. Deletions cut 4 bases from V and 1 base from J, with 5 bases between. The CDR3 totals 12 residues. Germline V gene lookup returns CDR1 SGHRS and CDR2 YFSETQ. CDR3 in DNA: TGCGCCAGCAGCATCCTCCAAGAGACCCAGTACTTC. Amino acid sequence: CASSILQETQYF. The full variable domain, rest sourced from reference TRBV5-1 and TRBJ2-5, is KAGVTQTPRYLIKTRGQQVTLSCSPISGHRSVSWYQQTPGQGLQFLFEYFSETQRNKGNFPGRFSGRQFSNSRSEMNVSTLELGDSALYLCASSILQETQYFGPGTRLLVL.

There are a few counts of this clonotype. This chain connects TRBV5-6 to TRBJ2-2; 7 bases agree with TRBD1. The junction had 11 bases not matched to a gene; V was cut back by 6 bases and J by 0 bases. The CDR3 consists of 17 residues. Germline CDR1 SGHDT, CDR2 YYEEEE. The CDR3: CASTFDRDSANTGELFF. CDR3 DNA sequence: TGTGCCAGCACATTCGACCGGGACAGCGCGAACACCGGGGAGCTGTTTTTT.

This clonotype was seen more than once but under ten times. The CDR3 coding sequence is TGTGCCAGCAGCTTATTGATAGTGGCTAGCGGATCCAATGAGCAGTTCTTC. Translation: CASSLLIVASGSNEQFF. This rearrangement joins TRBV11-2 to TRBJ2-1, with 7 bases matching TRBD2. The germline gives CDR1 SGHAT, CDR2 FQNNGV. V shed 2 bases, J shed 6 bases, and the junction held 13 bases outside the gene matches. The CDR3 is made up of 17 amino acids.

This clonotype is a singleton in its sample. The DNA for the CDR3 is TGTGCCAGCAGCTCTAGCGGGAGTGGCAATGAGCAGTTCTTC. Encoded protein: CASSSSGSGNEQFF. This chain joins TRBV7-9 and TRBJ2-1; 10 nucleotides match TRBD2. The CDR3 covers 14 residues. The germline CDR1 and CDR2 sequences are SEHNR and FQNEAQ (reference sequence). The V segment lost 4 bases and the J segment 6 bases; nucleotides outside the gene matches: 3.

The rearrangement joins TRBV2 to TRBJ2-7; 7 nucleotides align to TRBD2. The ends lost 2 bases at V and 2 bases at J; junction bases unmatched: 6. This CDR3 contains 15 residues. Germline loops: CDR1 SNHLY, CDR2 FYNNEI. DNA for the CDR3: TGTGCCAGCAGTGAAATGCGCGGGAGCGCCTACGAGCAGTACTTC. Its protein product is CASSEMRGSAYEQYF. Combining the CDR3 with reference TRBV2 and TRBJ2-7 gives the whole variable domain EPEVTQTPSHQVTQMGQEVILRCVPISNHLYFYWYRQILGQKVEFLVSFYNNEISEKSEIFDDQFSVERPDGSNFTLKIRSTKLEDSAMYFCASSEMRGSAYEQYFGPGTRLTVT.

V is TRBV29-1 and J is TRBJ1-4; weak D call: TRBD1 (6 bases). V was cut by 5 bases and J by 8 bases, with 18 bases left in between. Germline-derived CDR1 and CDR2 are SQVTM and ANQGSEA. This CDR3 is built from 14 residues. The CDR3 protein is CSVSKGGRWEKLFF. CDR3 nucleotide sequence: TGCAGCGTTTCAAAGGGGGGGCGGTGGGAAAAACTGTTTTTT.

This clonotype came up a few times. The chain carries TRBV3-1 and TRBJ2-2; D is unclear. V shed 6 bases and J shed 0 bases, with 8 bases lying between them. The CDR3 sequence is 14 residues long. The germline gives CDR1 LGHDT, CDR2 YNNKEL (reference sequence). The CDR3 sequence is CASSGPPNTGELFF. The CDR3 coding sequence is TGTGCCAGCAGTGGCCCCCCGAACACCGGGGAGCTGTTTTTT.

This clonotype was detected only once. The rearrangement links TRBV20-1 to TRBJ1-2, with TRBD1 matching over 9 bases. The V gene end was trimmed by 2 bases and the J gene end by 7 bases; junction bases not matched to a gene: 8. The CDR3 spans 14 residues. Germline CDR1 DFQATT, CDR2 SNEGSKA (reference sequence). CDR3 in DNA: TGCAGTGCTAGAAAGACCACAGGGGGCGGTGGCTACACCTTC. Its protein is CSARKTTGGGGYTF.

Here the CDR3 reads CASSIYVRDGVRDTQYF. Written as DNA, the CDR3 is TGTGCCAGCAGCATATACGTCCGGGACGGGGTTCGAGATACGCAGTATTTT. V and J are TRBV21-1 and TRBJ2-3; TRBD1 is the table's D call and was not checked against the DNA. TRBV21-1 is termed a pseudogene. There are 17 residues in the CDR3.

The chain has TRBV30 and TRBJ1-2; D unclear. The germline V and J ends were trimmed by 4 bases and 0 bases, with 15 bases remaining between them. Looked up from germline, CDR1 is GTSNPN and CDR2 is SVGIG (reference sequence). The CDR3 totals 15 residues. The CDR3 sequence is CAWNLVGGTNYGYTF. CDR3 sequence (DNA): TGTGCCTGGAACCTCGTGGGCGGAACTAACTATGGCTACACCTTC.

The V call is TRBV6-2 or TRBV6-3, the J call TRBJ2-1; the match to TRBD2 covers 8 bases. J lost 2 bases, V lost 5 bases, and 2 bases had no gene match. The CDR3 consists of 14 residues. Germline V gives CDR1 MNHEY, CDR2 SVGEGT. The CDR3 DNA reads as TGTGCCAGCAGTGGGACTAGGGCCTACAATGAGCAGTTCTTC. It is translated as CASSGTRAYNEQFF.

This chain uses TRBV7-2 with TRBJ1-2; D call uncertain. The CDR3 is made up of 12 amino acids. The ends were cut back, 4 bases at V and 3 bases at J, with 6 bases in the middle. Germline loops: CDR1 SGHTA, CDR2 FQGNSA. The DNA for the CDR3 is TGTGCCAGCAGCTCCTTAGACTATGGCTACACCTTC. Translated, it gives CASSSLDYGYTF. The entire variable domain, with the rest obtained from reference TRBV7-2 and TRBJ1-2, is as follows: GAGVSQSPSNKVTEKGKDVELRCDPISGHTALYWYRQSLGQGLEFLIYFQGNSAPDKSGLPSDRFSAERTGGSVSTLTIQRTQQEDSAVYLCASSSLDYGYTFGSGTRLTVV.

CDR3 region: CASTKGDHTDTQYF. CDR3 nucleotides: TGTGCCAGCACCAAGGGGGATCACACAGATACGCAGTATTTT. V is TRBV6-6 and J is TRBJ2-3, with TRBD1 as a possible D gene (6 bases). The CDR3 has 14 amino acids. V shed 7 bases and J shed 2 bases, with 13 bases lying between them. Germline CDR1 MNHNY, CDR2 SVGAGI (reference sequence).

This chain connects TRBV7-8 to TRBJ1-4, with D unresolved. Germline CDR1 reads SGHVS; CDR2 reads FQNEAQ. Trimming took off 5 bases at V and 8 bases at J, with 18 bases between the two ends. The CDR3 is 15 amino acids. CDR3 DNA sequence: TGTGCCAGCAGCCCTCGCGTAATTGGAGCGGAAAAACTGTTTTTT. Amino acids: CASSPRVIGAEKLFF.

The chain recombines TRBV20-1 with TRBJ2-3; 7 nucleotides align to TRBD1. The CDR3 runs 15 residues. Germline lookup yields CDR1 DFQATT and CDR2 SNEGSKA (reference sequence). J lost 4 bases, V lost 5 bases, and 12 bases had no gene match. This chain's CDR3 is CSAVRRGFGADTQYF. CDR3 nucleotides: TGCAGTGCTGTTCGCAGGGGGTTTGGCGCAGATACGCAGTATTTT.

The chain has TRBV7-9 and TRBJ1-5; D gene uncertain. This CDR3 contains 12 residues. CDR1 is SEHNR and CDR2 is FQNEAQ in the germline V gene (reference sequence). The germline V and J ends were trimmed by 5 bases and 15 bases, with 17 bases remaining between them. The CDR3 region has the DNA TGTGCCAGCAGCCTTACGGGTGGGTTTCTGCATTTT. Residues: CASSLTGGFLHF.

The chain uses TRBV7-9 and TRBJ2-6, with D tentatively TRBD2 (6 bases). V lost 1 base, J lost 7 bases, and 11 bases lay in between. This CDR3 is 15 amino acids long. Germline CDR1 reads SEHNR; CDR2 reads FQNEAQ (reference sequence). CDR3 bases: TGTGCCAGCAGCTTAGGTGGCGGGATCGCCAACGTCCTGACTTTC. It specifies CASSLGGGIANVLTF.

This clonotype showed up just once. DNA of the CDR3: TGCAGCGTTGTACCAGAGAACCACAATGAGCAGTTCTTC. Translation gives CSVVPENHNEQFF. This sequence joins TRBV29-1 and TRBJ2-1, with D uncertain. The CDR3 is 13 amino acids. Germline lookup yields CDR1 SQVTM and CDR2 ANQGSEA. Trimming took off 4 bases at V and 5 bases at J, with 12 bases between the two ends.